The sequence of this T cell receptor beta chain was determined in a study of T cells in Graves' hyperthyroidism and ophthalmopathy (dated by TCRdb to the late 2010s). General notes on the study: Peripheral blood samples were taken at initial diagnosis, before any treatment was given. To identify distinguishing TCR V-J signatures, a discovery cohort of 90 to 100 patients was used, comprising under 45 with Graves' ophthalmopathy and around 60 with stable Graves' hyperthyroidism. Prospective prediction of ophthalmopathy was tested in an independent validation cohort consisting of 18 to 20 hyperthyroidism patients and around 16 patients who later progressed to ophthalmopathy. The approximately 98 discovery patients were randomly divided into training and test sets at a 7:3 ratio. Thyroid tissue and blood T-cell repertoires from roughly 6 Graves' hyperthyroidism patients were also compared in the study. After blood sampling, hyperthyroidism patients were treated with methimazole at a starting dose of 30 mg daily, and ophthalmopathy patients were treated with high-dose intravenous methylprednisolone. According to the paper, TCR Vbeta CDR3 sequencing was carried out on 135 peripheral blood samples, which came from under 50 ophthalmopathy, 80 or so hyperthyroidism and about 17 progressor patients. Results and caveats for the whole study, not just this receptor: Ophthalmopathy was separated from stable hyperthyroidism by a 13 V-J signature model, with approximately 90% sensitivity and approximately 84% specificity obtained in cross-validation and 80%/75% obtained in testing. Sample size was not statistically predetermined, and investigators were not blinded to group allocation. Most expanded thyroid clonotypes (frequency above 0.001) were also detected in blood, suggesting blood repertoires may reflect thyroid immune responses. In validation, the model predicted progression to ophthalmopathy a median of about 6.5 months before onset, with about 67% sensitivity and roughly 77% specificity.

The germline V gene gives CDR1 as SGHRS and CDR2 as YFSETQ. V loses 1 base, J loses 0 bases, and the germline ends lie 10 bases apart. From its cysteine to its phenylalanine, the CDR3 spans 15 amino acids. Here the CDR3 DNA is all that survives: 45 bases in frame from base 1. TCR beta CDR3 regions were amplified from RNA transcripts. A first-round RT-PCR of the TCR CDR3 used the HTBI primer set with the Qiagen OneStep RT-PCR kit. Libraries were constructed in a second round of multiplex PCR, after which size selection and purification were performed. Sequencing of the libraries was done on an Illumina HiSeq2000 using paired-end 100 bp reads. As for the authors' bioinformatics: Raw data were processed with SOAPnuke, discarding reads with adapters, uncalled bases, mean Phred below 15, or no exact constant-primer or identifier match. COPE v1.2.5 was used to merge the high-quality paired reads, and each unique nucleotide sequence was defined as a clonotype. MiTCR v1.1 was used to align clonotypes to the IMGT TRBV, TRBD and TRBJ reference segments. The analysis included only V-J combinations with a frequency above 0.0001, which together covered more than 98% of the repertoires. The TCS score was defined as the ratio of F50 (clonal expansion) to E x V (chaos), calculated using BLOSUM62-based TCRdist between CDR3 peptides within each V-J. Welch's t-statistics and random forest reduced 450 to 600 V-J features to roughly 13, which were used in a naive Bayes classifier (R e1071). The Morisita-Horn index was used to measure how similar the thyroid and blood repertoires were. TCRdb took the public reads, trimmed them with fastp at Q25, ran MiXCR for clone calling and kept in-frame beta chains. For every CDR3 protein sequence, its rows merge into one entry that carries the most common genes and DNA. What appears here as the V and J calls and clone size reflects TCRdb's work, not the paper's. The sample data list approximately 610,000 distinct CDR3 sequences, and roughly 15% of these were observed just once. Around 4.1% of the sample goes to the ten largest clones.

This clonotype was counted many times. Its antigen is still unknown. No much larger clone exists at a distance of one base, and base qualities are not known. Ophthalmopathy patients had moderately to severely active disease, Clinical Activity Score of at least 3, NOSPECS grade of at least 4, and duration under 3 months. The study excluded patients with uncontrolled infections, other autoimmune diseases, pregnancy or lactation. Diagnoses were based on clinical symptoms, serum thyroxine and TRAb, thyroid ultrasound and orbital computed tomography. Ficoll-Paque density gradient centrifugation was used to isolate PBMCs from about 9.4 ml of fresh peripheral blood. Total RNA was extracted using Trizol reagent, and RNA quality was assessed on an Agilent 2100 Bioanalyzer.

Source material: blood. The V gene is TRBV5-1 and the J gene is TRBJ1-1; no D gene is confidently identified. This sequence originates from a woman in her forties with Graves' ophthalmopathy. The CDR3 protein: CASSLMGNMNTEAFF. The DNA sequence is given as TGCGCCAGCAGCTTGATGGGAAACATGAACACTGAAGCTTTCTTT.